This TCR beta chain was sequenced during a study of blood T cell repertoires in COVID-19 (dated by TCRdb to the early 2020s). Notes on the research overall: Collaborator samples came from the United States, Italy and Spain and covered acute and convalescent phases of COVID-19. The prospective study material was composed of cDNA or gDNA derived from T cells, B-cell-depleted T cells, or PBMCs. Subjects who had been exposed to COVID-19, were actively infected with it, or had recovered from it provided the deeply sampled blood TCRbeta repertoires that made up the dataset. The repertoires were released in a freely available public database meant as a resource for research on the immune response to SARS-CoV-2. Samples were obtained from the ongoing ImmuneRACE study (first 160 participants) and from about 1,300 subjects provided by 6 global collaborators. Nearly every sample came with metadata listing a de-identified subject ID, COVID-19 status, age in years and sex. Where HLA class I and class II types were available, the types were taken from metadata supplied by the sample provider, not from assay-based typing. The paper's findings and limits, for the study overall: How much clinical and demographic metadata was included differed by source and by participant, and the metadata was provided uncurated.

Collaborating institutions collected whole blood in K2EDTA tubes following their own protocols. For TCRbeta analysis, collaborators shipped samples as frozen whole blood, isolated PBMCs, or DNA extracted from either of those sample types. The immunoSEQ Assay, a bias-controlled multiplex PCR, was used to amplify TCRbeta CDR3 regions from genomic DNA. Under the source paper's analysis protocol: Nucleated cell counts per sample were estimated from amplification of reference gene primers within the assay. To quantify the absolute abundance of each unique TCRbeta CDR3 rearrangement, sequence reads were collapsed and filtered. For each sample, productive Simpson clonality was calculated by taking the square root of Simpson's diversity index across productive rearrangements. TCRdb mirrors the immuneACCESS table, restricted to in-frame sequences. Some clones are absent from its copies; in checked studies, under half trace to an unresolved V gene, and the reason for the others is unknown. V, J and clone size were drawn from that table, and D and trimming were deduced from the DNA. In this sample the table shows 150,000 to 200,000 clones, more than 75% of which occur a single time. The ten largest clones take up roughly 5.6% of the sample.

In the case of this clone: What this receptor recognizes is not known. There are no base qualities to consult, and no much larger clone falls within one base.

The CDR3 numbers 11 residues from cysteine through phenylalanine. Only the CDR3 region is kept as DNA, spanning 33 bases read in frame from base 1. V gives up 6 bases and J gives up 7 bases, and the segment between their germline ends measures 12 bases. According to the germline V gene, CDR1 reads SQVTM and CDR2 reads ANQGSEA. This sequence uses TRBV29-1 and TRBJ1-2, with no reliable assignment of the D segment. This sequence was found in a man between 40 and 49 years old with active or convalescent COVID-19. The sequencing input was peripheral blood. Read as DNA, the sequence is TGCAGCGTGCCAGACTCGGCTGGCTACACCTTC. This is translated as CSVPDSAGYTF.